This T cell receptor beta chain was documented in a study of cytomegalovirus exposure and HLA in healthy donors. The study ran its PCR with 60 Vbeta and 13 Jbeta primers. Per the original data handling: In a later analysis, the count reached tens of millions of unique TCR beta chains, with around 10 million shared. The assay was immunoSEQ multiplex PCR, and TCRdb's table has in-frame clones only and misses some. V, J and clone size are taken as reported in that table, and D and trimming were inferred from the DNA itself. This sample has 100,000 to 150,000 clones, with over 60% found just once. On this clone: Its cognate antigen is unknown. The junction does not match germline at one end; this may be a read error.

Study observations and caveats: A later analysis reportedly identified an Asian-associated ancestry cluster as carrying fewer N-insertions than the 666-donor mean. Available immune exposure information covered CMV serostatus only.

The germline V gene has CDR1 SGHTA and CDR2 FQGNSA. CDR3 length: 14 residues. At the time of sampling, donors were nominally healthy, though unrecorded immune exposures were likely. This clonotype originated in a middle-aged woman in good health and CMV-seronegative. Sequencing was performed on PBMCs. The chain links TRBV7-2 to TRBJ2-4; tentative D call: TRBD2 (5 bases). CDR3 nucleotide sequence: TGTGCCAGCAGCTTAGGCGGGCCGGAAAACAGTCAGTACTTC. Residues: CASSLGGPENSQYF.